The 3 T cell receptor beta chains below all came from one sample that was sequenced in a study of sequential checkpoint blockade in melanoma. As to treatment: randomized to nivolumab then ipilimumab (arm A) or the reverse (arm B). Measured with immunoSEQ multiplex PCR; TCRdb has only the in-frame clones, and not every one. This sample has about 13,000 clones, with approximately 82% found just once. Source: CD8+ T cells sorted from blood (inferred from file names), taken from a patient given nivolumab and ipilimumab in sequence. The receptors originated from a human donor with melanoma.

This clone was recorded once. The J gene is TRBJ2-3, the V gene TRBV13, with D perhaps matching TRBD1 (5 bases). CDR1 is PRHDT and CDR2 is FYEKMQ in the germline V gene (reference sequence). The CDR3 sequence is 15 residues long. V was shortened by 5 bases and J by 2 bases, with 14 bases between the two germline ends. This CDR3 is CASSLRVEATDTQYF. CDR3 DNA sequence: TGTGCCAGCAGCCTCAGGGTCGAGGCCACAGATACGCAGTATTTT.

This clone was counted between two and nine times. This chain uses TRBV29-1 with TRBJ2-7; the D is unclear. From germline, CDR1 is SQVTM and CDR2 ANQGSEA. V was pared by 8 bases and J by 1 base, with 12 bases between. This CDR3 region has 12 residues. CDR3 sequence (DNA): TGCAGCTCATCCTCCGGGTCCTACGAGCAGTACTTC. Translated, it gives CSSSSGSYEQYF.

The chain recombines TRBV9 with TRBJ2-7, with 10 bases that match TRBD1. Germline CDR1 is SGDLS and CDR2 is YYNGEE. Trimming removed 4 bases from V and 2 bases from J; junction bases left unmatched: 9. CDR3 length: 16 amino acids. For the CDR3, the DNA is TGTGCCAGCAGCCCACCCGGGACAGGGGAGACCTACGAGCAGTACTTC. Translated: CASSPPGTGETYEQYF. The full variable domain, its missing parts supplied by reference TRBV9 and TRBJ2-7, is DSGVTQTPKHLITATGQRVTLRCSPRSGDLSVYWYQQSLDQGLQFLIQYYNGEERAKGNILERFSAQQFPDLHSELNLSSLELGDSALYFCASSPPGTGETYEQYFGPGTRLTVT.